This TCR beta chain was recorded in a study of T-cell reconstitution after alpha-beta-depleted transplantation in children. This clonotype was counted a few times. The authors prepared the TCRbeta library with unique molecular identifiers. TCRdb reprocessed the PCR reads via MiXCR and lists one record per CDR3 protein. This sample has about 360,000 distinct CDR3 sequences, with more than 10% found just once. This sample comprised PBMCs, obtained from the stem cell graft. This clonotype was obtained from a human donor who donated a stem cell graft to a child with Fanconi anemia.

In nucleotides, the CDR3 is TGTGCCAGCAGTTACTCGCCCGGGCAGGTAACCTACGAGCAGTACTTC. The encoded protein is CASSYSPGQVTYEQYF. The chain uses TRBV6-2 or TRBV6-3 and TRBJ2-7; unclear D gene. Germline V gives CDR1 MNHEY, CDR2 SVGEGT. V shed 0 bases and J shed 2 bases, with 14 bases lying between them. The CDR3 runs to 16 residues.